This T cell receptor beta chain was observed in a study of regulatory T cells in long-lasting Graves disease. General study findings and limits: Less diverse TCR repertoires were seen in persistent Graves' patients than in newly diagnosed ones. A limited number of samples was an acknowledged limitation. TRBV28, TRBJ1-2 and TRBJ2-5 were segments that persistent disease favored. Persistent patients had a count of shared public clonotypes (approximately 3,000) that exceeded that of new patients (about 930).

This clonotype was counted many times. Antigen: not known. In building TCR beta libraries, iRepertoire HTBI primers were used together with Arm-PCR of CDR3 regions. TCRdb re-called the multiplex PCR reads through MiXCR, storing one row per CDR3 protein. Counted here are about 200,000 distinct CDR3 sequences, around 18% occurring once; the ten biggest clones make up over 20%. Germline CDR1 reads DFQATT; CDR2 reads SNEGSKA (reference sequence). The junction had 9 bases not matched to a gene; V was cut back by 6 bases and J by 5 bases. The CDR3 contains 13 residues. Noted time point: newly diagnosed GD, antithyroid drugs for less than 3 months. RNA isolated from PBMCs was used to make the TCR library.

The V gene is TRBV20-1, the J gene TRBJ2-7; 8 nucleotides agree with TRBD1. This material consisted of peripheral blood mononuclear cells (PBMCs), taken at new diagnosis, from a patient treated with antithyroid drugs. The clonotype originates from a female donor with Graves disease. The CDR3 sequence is CSAPRQGSHEQYF. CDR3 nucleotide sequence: TGCAGTGCACCTCGACAGGGGAGTCACGAGCAGTACTTC.